Shown below are 14 T cell receptor beta chains from a single sample sequenced in a study of Graves' ophthalmopathy and Graves' hyperthyroidism. RNA transcripts were the source from which TCR beta CDR3 regions were amplified. After a first-round RT-PCR with HTBI primers, a second-round multiplex PCR was run. TCRdb re-derived calls from the multiplex PCR reads in MiXCR, one entry per CDR3 protein. The sample lists around 470,000 distinct CDR3 sequences, under 15% occurring once. Sequencing input: blood. Every receptor here comes from a woman under 40 with Graves' ophthalmopathy.

This clonotype was counted many times. The chain couples TRBV15 to TRBJ2-2, with D unresolved. V was clipped by 0 bases and J by 2 bases, with 13 bases between them. Germline V gives CDR1 LNHNV, CDR2 YYDKDF (reference sequence). The length of the CDR3 is 17 residues. CDR3 protein: CATSRDLSAVNTGELFF. For the CDR3, the DNA is TGTGCCACCAGCAGAGATCTGTCGGCGGTTAACACCGGGGAGCTGTTTTTT.

This clonotype was counted at least ten times. The chain is built from TRBV6-1 and TRBJ2-7; D is undetermined. Germline V gives CDR1 MNHNS, CDR2 SASEGT. The V end lost 4 bases, the J end lost 3 bases, and 13 bases lay between the germline ends. CDR3 length: 14 amino acids. For the CDR3, the DNA is TGTGCCAGCAGTGTCGACCCGGACCACTACGAGCAGTACTTC. Translated, it gives CASSVDPDHYEQYF.

This clonotype has at least ten counts. The V call is TRBV3-1, the J call TRBJ2-5; D perhaps matches TRBD1 (5 bases). In germline, CDR1 is LGHDT, CDR2 YNNKEL (reference sequence). Trimming cost V 1 base and J 5 bases, with 11 bases left between them. This CDR3 is 14 amino acids long. The CDR3 here is CASSQGGGRETQYF. The DNA of the CDR3 is TGTGCCAGCAGCCAAGGGGGCGGAAGGGAGACCCAGTACTTC.

This clonotype was recorded a few times. This chain connects TRBV5-5 to TRBJ2-7, with D tentatively TRBD1 (6 bases). In germline, CDR1 is SGHKS, CDR2 YYEKEE (reference sequence). The CDR3 extends over 13 amino acids. The germline V and J ends were trimmed by 1 base and 7 bases, with 12 bases remaining between them. The CDR3 DNA sequence: TGTGCCAGCAGCTTGATTGGGGGCTGGGAGCAGTACTTC. It encodes CASSLIGGWEQYF.

This clonotype was recorded many times. At one of its ends the junction is not consistent with the germline gene, which may arise from a read error. The CDR3 sequence is CASRIAGANSYEQYF. The CDR3 DNA is TGTGCCAGTAGAATAGCGGGAGCGAACTCCTACGAGCAGTACTTC. The chain recombines TRBV19 with TRBJ2-7; 9 bases align to TRBD2. This CDR3 is built from 15 residues. Germline loops: CDR1 LNHDA, CDR2 SQIVND (reference sequence).

Ten or more counts support this clonotype. V gene TRBV6-1 combines with J gene TRBJ1-5; no definite D call. V lost 8 bases, J lost 5 bases, and 16 bases lay in between. This CDR3 comprises 14 residues. CDR1 is MNHNS and CDR2 is SASEGT in the germline V gene. The CDR3 protein is CASSLTRIYQPQHF. In DNA, the CDR3 is TGTGCCAGCTCCCTAACCCGAATTTATCAGCCCCAGCATTTT.

Only a few counts were recorded for this clonotype. Given a much more abundant clone one base away, this may be a read error. The chain joins TRBV7-9 to TRBJ1-2, with no clear D. The CDR3 contains 14 residues. The germline V gene encodes CDR1 SEHNR and CDR2 FQNEAQ (reference sequence). This chain's CDR3 is CVSSLVSGLDGYTF. The CDR3 DNA reads TGTGTCAGCAGCTTAGTTTCCGGGCTTGATGGCTACACCTTC.

The table lists this clonotype with many counts. V gene TRBV10-3 combines with J gene TRBJ2-7; perhaps TRBD1 as D (5 bases). V lost 2 bases and J 9 bases, leaving 14 bases between the germline ends. This CDR3 spans 13 amino acids. Germline CDR1 and CDR2: ENHRY and SYGVKD. The CDR3 region is CAISEARQGPQYF. As DNA, the CDR3 is TGTGCCATCAGTGAGGCGCGGCAGGGCCCGCAGTACTTC.

The chain couples TRBV29-1 to TRBJ1-1, with D perhaps matching TRBD1 (5 bases). With 2 bases removed from V and 1 base from J, the gap between germline ends came to 8 bases. The CDR3 contains 13 residues. Germline CDR1 and CDR2: SQVTM and ANQGSEA. The chain's CDR3 is CSVERDGNTEAFF. The CDR3, as DNA: TGCAGCGTTGAAAGGGACGGGAACACTGAAGCTTTCTTT.

Many counts were recorded for this clonotype. The V gene is TRBV27, the J gene TRBJ2-7; TRBD2 agrees at 11 bases. CDR1 MNHEY and CDR2 SMNVEV come from the germline V gene (reference sequence). The CDR3 sequence is 14 residues long. The J segment lost 2 bases and the V segment lost 4 bases, leaving 1 base of the junction unmatched. CDR3 region: CASSSGLAAYEQYF. The CDR3 bases are TGTGCCAGCAGTTCGGGACTAGCGGCCTACGAGCAGTACTTC.

Many counts were recorded for this clonotype. The chain couples TRBV28 to TRBJ2-2; possibly TRBD2 for D (6 bases). The V end lost 2 bases, the J end lost 8 bases, and 24 bases lay between the germline ends. Germline CDR1 MDHEN, CDR2 SYDVKM. The CDR3 totals 18 residues. The CDR3: CASSLHGPSGFSVGELFF. The CDR3 DNA sequence: TGTGCCAGCAGTTTACACGGTCCAAGCGGGTTCTCTGTGGGGGAGCTGTTTTTT.

The sample holds many counts of this clonotype. The rearrangement uses TRBV11-2 and TRBJ1-1; perhaps TRBD1 as D (6 bases). The CDR3 is 17 residues long. V lost 2 bases, J lost 0 bases, and 16 bases lay in between. Per the germline V gene, CDR1 is SGHAT and CDR2 is FQNNGV. CDR3 nucleotide sequence: TGTGCCAGCAGCTTAAGGTTCACCCAGGGGATGAACACTGAAGCTTTCTTT. Translated, it gives CASSLRFTQGMNTEAFF.

This clonotype was detected ten times or more. V gene TRBV12-3 or TRBV12-4 combines with J gene TRBJ2-7, with 7 bases aligning to TRBD1. The CDR3 sequence is 14 residues long. The ends lost 6 bases at V and 4 bases at J; junction bases unmatched: 9. CDR3 sequence reads: CASRPRDSRYEQYF. The CDR3 DNA follows: TGTGCCAGCAGACCCCGGGACAGTCGGTACGAGCAGTACTTC.

This clonotype was seen only a few times. The chain has TRBV30 and TRBJ1-1; 7 nucleotides align to TRBD1. The CDR3 totals 15 residues. Trimming at V came to 0 bases and at J to 1 base, leaving 5 bases not matched to a gene. Germline lookup yields CDR1 GTSNPN and CDR2 SVGIG (reference sequence). The CDR3 loop is CAWSVRDSWNTEAFF. The CDR3 DNA follows: TGTGCCTGGAGTGTACGGGACAGTTGGAACACTGAAGCTTTCTTT.